These 31 T cell receptor beta chains originate from one sample sequenced in a study of blood T cell repertoires in COVID-19. Produced via immunoSEQ multiplex PCR; TCRdb's table is partial and in-frame only. The sample includes about 170,000 clones, more than 65% of them seen just once. Sequencing input: peripheral blood. These receptors originate from a man between 65 and 85 years old with active or convalescent COVID-19.

V is TRBV14 and J is TRBJ2-1; 11 nucleotides match TRBD2. The trim removed 6 bases at V and 10 bases at J, leaving 14 bases unmatched. The CDR3 is 16 residues long. CDR1 and CDR2 from the germline V gene are SGHDN and FVKESK. Here the CDR3 DNA reads TGTGCCAGCAGTCCTACCCCGGGACTAGCGGCAAAGGAGCAGTTCTTC. Translated, it gives CASSPTPGLAAKEQFF.

J is TRBJ2-7 and V is TRBV6-5; a possible D gene is TRBD2 (5 bases). The V gene lost 5 bases and the J gene lost 0 bases, with 14 bases spanning the gap. The CDR3 spans 15 residues. Germline lookup yields CDR1 MNHEY and CDR2 SVGAGI. The CDR3 DNA reads TGTGCCAGCAGTACGGACTCCCACAGCTCCTACGAGCAGTACTTC. Its translation: CASSTDSHSSYEQYF.

This clone was seen just once. The J gene is TRBJ2-4, the V gene TRBV5-6; D remains unclear. The germline V gene has CDR1 SGHDT and CDR2 YYEEEE. CDR3 size: 14 residues. V lost 4 bases and J lost 0, with 8 bases in between. CDR3 sequence: CASSSGEAKNIQYF. The CDR3 nucleotides read TGTGCCAGCAGCAGTGGAGAAGCCAAAAACATTCAGTACTTC.

The sample holds one count of this clone. The chain combines TRBV29-1 with TRBJ1-2, with 11 bases that match TRBD1. CDR3 length equals 13 residues. J was trimmed by 4 bases and V by 3 bases; bases with no gene match: 1. Germline V gene data show CDR1 as SQVTM and CDR2 as ANQGSEA. CDR3 loop: CSVEDRGLYGYTF. The CDR3 nucleotides are TGCAGCGTTGAGGACAGGGGGCTCTATGGCTACACCTTC.

The chain uses TRBV5-1 and TRBJ2-5; 8 nucleotides align to TRBD1. Germline CDR1 is SGHRS and CDR2 is YFSETQ. The CDR3 spans 14 residues. Trimming removed 3 bases from V and 5 bases from J; junction bases left unmatched: 6. In nucleotides, the CDR3 is TGCGCCAGCAGCTGGCAGGGGGCCGAGGAGACCCAGTACTTC. It encodes CASSWQGAEETQYF.

The V and J genes are TRBV27 and TRBJ2-2; 7 nucleotides line up with TRBD2. Germline lookup yields CDR1 MNHEY and CDR2 SMNVEV (reference sequence). V trimming: 2 bases; J trimming: 6 bases; junction bases outside the gene matches: 6. CDR3 length equals 15 residues. The chain's CDR3 is CASSLVAGVPGELFF. In nucleotides, the CDR3 is TGTGCCAGCAGTTTAGTGGCGGGAGTACCCGGGGAGCTGTTTTTT.

The CDR3 sequence: CASSSKIINTEAFF. CDR3 bases: TGTGCCAGCAGCTCAAAAATCATTAACACTGAAGCTTTCTTT. This chain uses TRBV7-8 with TRBJ1-1; no definite D call. The germline V gene encodes CDR1 SGHVS and CDR2 FQNEAQ. Trimming cost V 4 bases and J 2 bases, with 11 bases left between them. This CDR3 comprises 14 residues. Supplemented by reference TRBV7-8 and TRBJ1-1, the full variable domain reads GAGVSQSPRYKVAKRGQDVALRCDPISGHVSLFWYQQALGQGPEFLTYFQNEAQLDKSGLPSDRFFAERPEGSVSTLKIQRTQQEDSAVYLCASSSKIINTEAFFGQGTRLTVV.

The V call is TRBV6-5, the J call TRBJ2-5; D may be TRBD2 (6 bases). Deletions cut 4 bases from V and 5 bases from J, with 17 bases between. Germline loops: CDR1 MNHEY, CDR2 SVGAGI. This CDR3 is built from 15 residues. CDR3 region: CASSSAGSSTETQYF. The DNA for the CDR3 is TGTGCCAGCAGTTCCGCGGGATCCTCTACGGAGACCCAGTACTTC.

V usage is TRBV18 and J usage is TRBJ2-3, with D tentatively TRBD2 (6 bases). With 3 bases removed from V and 7 bases from J, the gap between germline ends came to 17 bases. Germline loops: CDR1 KGHSH, CDR2 LQKENI. The CDR3 extends over 15 amino acids. The CDR3 reads CASSPSSGWANTQYF. Written as DNA, the CDR3 is TGTGCCAGCTCACCGAGTAGCGGTTGGGCTAATACGCAGTATTTT.

The chain employs TRBV19 and TRBJ1-5, with 7 nucleotides matching TRBD1. Unmatched junction bases numbered 4, after V lost 3 bases and J lost 5 bases. Germline CDR1 reads LNHDA; CDR2 reads SQIVND (reference sequence). This CDR3 region has 14 residues. CDR3 region: CASSMGRGDQPQHF. The CDR3, as DNA: TGTGCCAGTAGTATGGGCAGGGGGGATCAGCCCCAGCATTTT.

The rearrangement uses TRBV3-1 (or the pseudogene TRBV3-2) and TRBJ1-5; 7 bases align to TRBD1. Germline V gene lookup returns CDR1 LGHDT and CDR2 YNNKEL (reference sequence). This CDR3 region has 17 residues. V was pared by 4 bases and J by 2 bases, with 11 bases of the junction left unmatched. The CDR3 nucleotides read TGTGCCAGCAGCCCCTCAGGACAGGCGAGGGGCAATCAGCCCCAGCATTTT. Protein product: CASSPSGQARGNQPQHF.

The chain is built from TRBV2 and TRBJ1-2, with D tentatively TRBD1 (5 bases). Trimming left V 10 bases short and J 4 bases short, with 22 bases between. This CDR3 contains 15 residues. Germline V CDR1 and CDR2: SNHLY, FYNNEI. CDR3 DNA sequence: TGTGCCACTTCCTCACCCGGGGGGAGCGTCTATGGCTACACCTTC. Amino acid sequence: CATSSPGGSVYGYTF.

Only a few counts were recorded for this clone. The genes are TRBV4-1 and TRBJ1-4, with D unresolved. This CDR3 has 11 amino acids. V dropped 1 base and J dropped 10 bases, with 4 bases sitting between them. Germline V gives CDR1 MGHRA, CDR2 YSYEKL. The CDR3 reads CASSQGRKLFF. The CDR3 DNA reads as TGCGCCAGCAGCCAAGGGAGAAAACTGTTTTTT.

The chain carries TRBV4-3 and TRBJ1-1; tentatively, D is TRBD1 (6 bases). The CDR3 runs 15 residues. The V end was cut by 4 bases, the J end by 1 base, with 13 bases between. CDR1 and CDR2 from the germline V gene are LGHNA and YSLEER. The CDR3 nucleotides are TGCGCCAGCAGCCTTCGGGGGGCTGGGAACACTGAAGCTTTCTTT. Its protein product is CASSLRGAGNTEAFF.

This chain joins TRBV6-6 and TRBJ2-7; 9 positions match TRBD1. This CDR3 comprises 16 residues. Germline lookup yields CDR1 MNHNY and CDR2 SVGAGI (reference sequence). Trimming cost V 4 bases and J 4 bases; bases outside gene matches: 11. This chain's CDR3 is CASSSLDRGRGYEQYF. The CDR3 DNA reads TGTGCCAGCAGTTCCCTCGACAGGGGGAGAGGATACGAGCAGTACTTC.

The DNA of the CDR3 is TGTGCCAGCACCACGGGGGTAGGCGCCTACGAGCAGTACTTC. The encoded protein is CASTTGVGAYEQYF. The chain employs TRBV7-2 and TRBJ2-7; tentatively, D is TRBD2 (6 bases). CDR3 length equals 14 residues. The germline CDR1 and CDR2 sequences are SGHTA and FQGNSA. V was shortened by 7 bases and J by 2 bases, with 15 bases between the two germline ends.

The V gene is TRBV11-2, the J gene TRBJ2-5, with 7 positions matching TRBD2. The CDR3 has 15 amino acids. Germline values: CDR1 SGHAT, CDR2 FQNNGV. Losses at the gene ends were 8 bases for V and 5 bases for J; bases not matched to a gene: 14. This CDR3 reads CASGTTRSGRETQYF. In nucleotides, the CDR3 is TGTGCCAGCGGGACTACACGTAGTGGTCGGGAGACCCAGTACTTC.

This chain joins TRBV7-2 and TRBJ2-1; 12 bases align to TRBD2. The germline gives CDR1 SGHTA, CDR2 FQGNSA. After removal of 2 bases from V and 4 bases from J, the junction contained 3 bases not matched to a gene. The CDR3 is 16 amino acids. This chain's CDR3 is CASSLFGTSGYNEQFF. CDR3 nucleotide sequence: TGTGCCAGCAGCTTATTTGGGACTAGCGGGTACAATGAGCAGTTCTTC.

The chain has TRBV12-5 and TRBJ1-6; no reliable D call. Germline V CDR1 and CDR2: LGHNT, FRNRAP. The CDR3 runs 13 residues. The V end was cut by 1 base, the J end by 6 bases, with 4 bases between. In DNA form, the CDR3 reads TGTGCTAGTGGTTTGGAGAGTAATTCACCCCTCCACTTT. It encodes CASGLESNSPLHF.

In nucleotides, the CDR3 is TGTGCCAGCAGAGGGAGGGGACGGGGGGCCCAAGAGACCCAGTACTTC. This encodes CASRGRGRGAQETQYF. The genes are TRBV19 and TRBJ2-5, with D perhaps matching TRBD2 (7 bases). The length of the CDR3 is 16 residues. The germline CDR1 and CDR2 sequences are LNHDA and SQIVND (reference sequence). V shed 9 bases and J shed 1 base, with 21 bases lying between them.

The rearrangement uses TRBV6-2 or TRBV6-3 and TRBJ2-3; perhaps TRBD2 as D (6 bases). V lost 2 bases to trimming and J lost 4 bases, with 16 bases between them. This CDR3 has 16 amino acids. The germline gives CDR1 MNHEY, CDR2 SVGEGT. For the CDR3, the DNA is TGTGCCAGCAGTTACGACGGTACGGGGGTTCCAGATACGCAGTATTTT. Translated: CASSYDGTGVPDTQYF.

This rearrangement joins TRBV30 to TRBJ1-6; TRBD1 aligns across 7 bases. Germline CDR1 is GTSNPN and CDR2 is SVGIG (reference sequence). This CDR3 has 15 residues. Trimming at V came to 8 bases and at J to 9 bases, leaving 16 bases not matched to a gene. Here the CDR3 reads CAGNRGLLRGSPLHF. The CDR3 DNA reads TGTGCCGGGAACAGGGGACTCTTAAGGGGTTCACCCCTCCACTTT.

V and J are TRBV7-2 and TRBJ2-7; 8 positions agree with TRBD1. CDR1 is SGHTA, CDR2 FQGNSA, per germline. CDR3 size: 14 residues. Losses at the gene ends were 5 bases for V and 1 base for J; bases not matched to a gene: 4. CDR3 DNA sequence: TGTGCCAGCAGCACTCGGACAGGGTCCTACGAGCAGTACTTC. It yields the protein CASSTRTGSYEQYF.

The chain has TRBV5-5 and TRBJ2-7; D gene unclear. Trimming shortened V by 2 bases and J by 1 base, and 13 bases separated the two germline ends. Germline V gives CDR1 SGHKS, CDR2 YYEKEE (reference sequence). The CDR3 totals 15 residues. In nucleotides, the CDR3 is TGTGCCAGCAGCTTTGCGGCAGATTTTTCCTACGAGCAGTACTTC. Translating it yields CASSFAADFSYEQYF.

This clone was detected once. The chain has TRBV18 and TRBJ1-5; maybe TRBD1 (6 bases). Germline CDR1 and CDR2: KGHSH and LQKENI. Between the trimmed V and J ends, which lost 3 bases and 1 base, there was a span of 13 bases. CDR3 length: 16 residues. CDR3 sequence reads: CASSPTGTTSNQPQHF. CDR3 nucleotide sequence: TGTGCCAGCTCACCCACCGGGACAACCAGCAATCAGCCCCAGCATTTT.

This chain uses TRBV9 with TRBJ2-1; possible D gene TRBD2, 6 bases. The CDR3 sequence is 14 residues long. V was trimmed by 2 bases and J by 13 bases, leaving 19 bases between them. Germline lookup yields CDR1 SGDLS and CDR2 YYNGEE. CDR3 sequence reads: CASSVRRADTNQFF. The CDR3 nucleotides read TGTGCCAGCAGCGTGAGGAGGGCCGACACGAACCAGTTCTTC.

The V gene is TRBV27, the J gene TRBJ2-5; tentatively, D is TRBD2 (5 bases). Trimming pared 5 bases from V and 7 bases from J, leaving 14 bases between. CDR3 size: 13 residues. Germline V gives CDR1 MNHEY, CDR2 SMNVEV (reference sequence). CDR3 amino acids: CASSTRRDRTQYF. CDR3 coding DNA: TGTGCCAGCAGTACCCGCCGGGATAGGACCCAGTACTTC.

V and J are TRBV29-1 and TRBJ1-4, with D unclear. This CDR3 has 14 residues. Germline V CDR1 and CDR2: SQVTM, ANQGSEA. V gave up 4 bases and J gave up 0 bases, with 9 bases separating them. The CDR3 protein is CSVGEHATNEKLFF. CDR3 in DNA: TGCAGCGTTGGAGAACATGCAACTAATGAAAAACTGTTTTTT.

The V gene is TRBV7-2, the J gene TRBJ1-1; TRBD1 matches at 9 bases. This CDR3 has 16 residues. V dropped 5 bases and J dropped 0; count of bases not matched to a gene: 7. The germline CDR1 and CDR2 sequences are SGHTA and FQGNSA. CDR3 sequence: CASSAGTGIMNTEAFF. CDR3 coding DNA: TGTGCCAGCAGCGCCGGGACAGGGATCATGAACACTGAAGCTTTCTTT.

The genes are TRBV5-1 and TRBJ1-2, with 7 bases aligning to TRBD1. Germline CDR1 is SGHRS and CDR2 is YFSETQ. This CDR3 is built from 13 residues. V trimming: 4 bases; J trimming: 6 bases; junction bases outside the gene matches: 6. The CDR3 DNA reads as TGCGCCAGCAGCCCGATGGGACAGAATGGCTACACCTTC. Its protein is CASSPMGQNGYTF.

This sequence joins TRBV14 and TRBJ2-2, with D unclear. The CDR3 loop spans 13 amino acids. V lost 4 bases, J lost 5 bases, and 8 bases lay in between. Looked up from germline, CDR1 is SGHDN and CDR2 is FVKESK. The CDR3 DNA reads as TGTGCCAGCAGCCCACAGCCGACCGGGGAGCTGTTTTTT. This gives the protein CASSPQPTGELFF.